This T cell receptor (beta chain) was obtained from a study of blood T cell repertoires in COVID-19. CDR1 is KGHDR, CDR2 SFDVKD, per germline. Trimming removed 5 bases from V and 10 bases from J, with 11 bases in between. This CDR3 contains 12 residues. As processed by the authors: Estimation of nucleated cell counts was performed using reference gene primer amplification. Assay: immunoSEQ multiplex PCR; the TCRdb copy retains only in-frame clones and omits some. The DNA was the basis for D and trimming; V, J and clone size are from that table. The sample has about 100,000 clones, 75% to 90% seen once.

The sample comprised peripheral blood. This clonotype originated in a man aged 80 or over with acute or convalescent COVID-19. V is TRBV24-1 and J is TRBJ2-1; D uncertain. The CDR3 here is CATSAEVEEQFF. The CDR3 coding sequence is TGTGCCACCAGTGCCGAGGTTGAGGAGCAGTTCTTC.